The TCR beta chain described here comes from a study of CD8 T cells in ankylosing spondylitis. General observations from the study: A TCR beta motif made of fewer than ten highly homologous variants seemed typical of ankylosing spondylitis blood. Disease-linked clones bore a CD8+ phenotype, appearing relatively rarely in peripheral blood.

There are many counts of this clonotype. The target antigen is unknown. A single record per CDR3 protein comes from TCRdb applying MiXCR to the 5' RACE reads. Of 180,000 or so distinct CDR3 sequences listed, 9.5% to 13% were seen once; the top ten hold 25% to 30%. The sequencing input was blood, either unsorted or a sorted T cell fraction (not recorded which). The clonotype comes from a male donor with ankylosing spondylitis or in good health (not recorded which).

The CDR3 loop reads CSVKLGSQPQHF. The CDR3 region has the DNA TGCAGCGTGAAACTGGGGAGCCAGCCCCAGCATTTT. This chain links TRBV29-1 with TRBJ1-5; D not certain. The V end lost 6 bases, the J end lost 7 bases, and 13 bases lay between the germline ends. The CDR3 spans 12 residues. Per germline, CDR1 SQVTM and CDR2 ANQGSEA.